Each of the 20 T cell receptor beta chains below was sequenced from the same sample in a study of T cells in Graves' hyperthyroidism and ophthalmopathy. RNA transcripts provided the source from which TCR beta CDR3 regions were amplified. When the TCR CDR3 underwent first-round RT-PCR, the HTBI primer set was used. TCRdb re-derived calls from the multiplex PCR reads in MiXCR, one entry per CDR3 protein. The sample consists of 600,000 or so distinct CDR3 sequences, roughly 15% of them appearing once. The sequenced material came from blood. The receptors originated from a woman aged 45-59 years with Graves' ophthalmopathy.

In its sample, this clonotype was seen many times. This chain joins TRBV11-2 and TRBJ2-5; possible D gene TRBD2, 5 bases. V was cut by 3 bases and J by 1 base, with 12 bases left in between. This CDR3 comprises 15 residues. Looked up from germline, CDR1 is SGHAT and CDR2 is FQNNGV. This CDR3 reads CASSFSPSSQETQYF. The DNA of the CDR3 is TGTGCCAGCAGCTTTTCTCCTAGCAGCCAAGAGACCCAGTACTTC.

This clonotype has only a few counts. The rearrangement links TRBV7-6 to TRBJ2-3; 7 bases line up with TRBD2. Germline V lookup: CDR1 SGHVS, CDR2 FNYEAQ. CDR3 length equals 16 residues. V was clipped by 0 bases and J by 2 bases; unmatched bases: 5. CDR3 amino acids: CASSLAGLTTTDTQYF. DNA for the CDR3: TGTGCCAGCAGCTTAGCGGGACTAACTACCACAGATACGCAGTATTTT.

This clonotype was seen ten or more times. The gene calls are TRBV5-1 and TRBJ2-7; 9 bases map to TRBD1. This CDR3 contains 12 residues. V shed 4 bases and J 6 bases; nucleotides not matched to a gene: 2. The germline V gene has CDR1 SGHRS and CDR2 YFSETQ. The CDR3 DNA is TGCGCCAGCAGCCGGACAGGGGCCGAGCAGTACTTC. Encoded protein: CASSRTGAEQYF.

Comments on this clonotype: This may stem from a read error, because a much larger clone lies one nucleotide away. CDR3 in amino acids: CASSFRLAGVFYNERFF. The CDR3 coding sequence is TGCGCCAGCAGCTTTCGACTAGCGGGAGTTTTTTACAATGAGCGGTTCTTC. The chain recombines TRBV5-1 with TRBJ2-1, with TRBD2 matching over 12 bases. The CDR3 loop spans 17 amino acids. The V gene's germline CDR1 is SGHRS and CDR2 YFSETQ.

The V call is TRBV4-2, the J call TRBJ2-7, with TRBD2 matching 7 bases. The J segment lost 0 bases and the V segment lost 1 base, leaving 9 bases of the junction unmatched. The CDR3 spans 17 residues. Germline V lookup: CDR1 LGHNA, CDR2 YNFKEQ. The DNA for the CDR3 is TGTGCCAGCAGCCAAGCCTCATCGGGACTAATCTCCTACGAGCAGTACTTC. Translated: CASSQASSGLISYEQYF.

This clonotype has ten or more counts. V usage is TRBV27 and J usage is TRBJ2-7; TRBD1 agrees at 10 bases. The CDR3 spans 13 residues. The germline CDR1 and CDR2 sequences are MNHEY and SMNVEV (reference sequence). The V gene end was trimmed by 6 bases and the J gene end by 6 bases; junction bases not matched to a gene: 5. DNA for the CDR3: TGTGCCAGCAGGGGACAGGGGAGGGGCGAGCAGTACTTC. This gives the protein CASRGQGRGEQYF.

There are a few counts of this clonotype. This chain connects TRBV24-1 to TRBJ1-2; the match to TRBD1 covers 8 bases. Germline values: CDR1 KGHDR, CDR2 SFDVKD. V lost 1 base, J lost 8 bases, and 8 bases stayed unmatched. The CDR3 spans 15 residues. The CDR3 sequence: CATSDFGQGASGYTF. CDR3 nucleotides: TGTGCCACCAGTGATTTTGGTCAGGGGGCGTCCGGCTACACCTTC.

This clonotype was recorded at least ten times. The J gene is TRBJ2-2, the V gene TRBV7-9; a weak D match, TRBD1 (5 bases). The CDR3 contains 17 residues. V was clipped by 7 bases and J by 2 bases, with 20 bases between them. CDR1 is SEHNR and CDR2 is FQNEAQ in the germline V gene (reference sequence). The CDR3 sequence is CASTNVRGQTNTGELFF. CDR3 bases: TGTGCCAGCACCAACGTTCGAGGACAAACCAACACCGGGGAGCTGTTTTTT.

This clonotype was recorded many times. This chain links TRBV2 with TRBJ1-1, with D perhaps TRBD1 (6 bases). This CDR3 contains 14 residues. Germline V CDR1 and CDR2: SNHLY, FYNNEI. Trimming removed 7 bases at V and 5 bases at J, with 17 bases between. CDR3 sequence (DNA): TGTGCCAGCACTTTTCAGGGGCGAGGAACTGAAGCTTTCTTT. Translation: CASTFQGRGTEAFF.

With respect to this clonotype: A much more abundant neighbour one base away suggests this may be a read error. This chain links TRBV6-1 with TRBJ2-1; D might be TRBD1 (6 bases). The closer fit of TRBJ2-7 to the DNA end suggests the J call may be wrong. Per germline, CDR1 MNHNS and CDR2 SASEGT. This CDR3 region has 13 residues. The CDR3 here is CASRGAGNGEQYF. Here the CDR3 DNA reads TGTGCCAGCAGGGGGGCGGGTAACGGTGAGCAGTACTTC.

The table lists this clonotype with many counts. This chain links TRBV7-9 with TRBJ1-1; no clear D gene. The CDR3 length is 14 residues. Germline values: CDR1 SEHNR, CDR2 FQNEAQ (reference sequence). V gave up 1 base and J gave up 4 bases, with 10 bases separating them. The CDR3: CASSLVLGGTEAFF. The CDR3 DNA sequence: TGTGCCAGCAGCTTAGTATTAGGTGGCACTGAAGCTTTCTTT.

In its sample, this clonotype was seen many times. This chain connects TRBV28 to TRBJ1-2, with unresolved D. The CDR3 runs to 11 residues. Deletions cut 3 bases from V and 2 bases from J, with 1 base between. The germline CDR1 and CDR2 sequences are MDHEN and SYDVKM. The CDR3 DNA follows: TGTGCCAGCAGTTTCAACTATGGCTACACCTTC. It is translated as CASSFNYGYTF.

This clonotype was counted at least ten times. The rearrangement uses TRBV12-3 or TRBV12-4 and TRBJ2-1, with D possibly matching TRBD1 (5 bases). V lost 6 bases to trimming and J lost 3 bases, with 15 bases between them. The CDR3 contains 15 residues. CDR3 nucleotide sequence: TGTGCCAGCAGCCTTACAGGATCTGACTACAATGAGCAGTTCTTC. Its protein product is CASSLTGSDYNEQFF.

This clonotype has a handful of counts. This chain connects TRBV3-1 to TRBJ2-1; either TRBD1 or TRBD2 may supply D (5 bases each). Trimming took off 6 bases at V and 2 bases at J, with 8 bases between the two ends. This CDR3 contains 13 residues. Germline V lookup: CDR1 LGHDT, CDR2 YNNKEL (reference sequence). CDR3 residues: CASRGVAYNEQFF. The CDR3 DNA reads TGTGCCAGCAGGGGGGTGGCCTACAATGAGCAGTTCTTC.

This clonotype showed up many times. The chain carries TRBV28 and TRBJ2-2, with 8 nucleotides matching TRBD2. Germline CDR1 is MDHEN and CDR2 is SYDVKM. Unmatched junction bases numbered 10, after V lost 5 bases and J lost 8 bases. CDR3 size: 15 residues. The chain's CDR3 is CASSTHREGAGELFF. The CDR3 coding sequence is TGTGCCAGCAGTACGCACCGGGAGGGCGCTGGGGAGCTGTTTTTT.

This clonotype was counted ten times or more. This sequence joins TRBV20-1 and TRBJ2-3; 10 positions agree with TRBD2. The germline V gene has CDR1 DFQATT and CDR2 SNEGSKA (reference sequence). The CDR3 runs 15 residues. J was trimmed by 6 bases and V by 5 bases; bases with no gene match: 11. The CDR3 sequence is CSAGPLAGVADTQYF. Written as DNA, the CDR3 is TGCAGTGCTGGCCCCCTAGCGGGAGTCGCTGATACGCAGTATTTT.

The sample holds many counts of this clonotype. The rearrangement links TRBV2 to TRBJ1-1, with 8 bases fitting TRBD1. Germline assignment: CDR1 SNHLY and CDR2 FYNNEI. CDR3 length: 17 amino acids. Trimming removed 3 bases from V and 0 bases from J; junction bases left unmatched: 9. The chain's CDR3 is CASSEWFQGAMNTEAFF. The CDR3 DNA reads TGTGCCAGCAGTGAGTGGTTCCAGGGGGCTATGAACACTGAAGCTTTCTTT.

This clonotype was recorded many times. CDR3 residues: CASSFVGPGVADTQYF. The CDR3 DNA is TGTGCCAGCAGTTTTGTGGGCCCGGGAGTGGCAGATACGCAGTATTTT. The gene calls are TRBV28 and TRBJ2-3, with D possibly TRBD2 on 6 matching bases. The length of the CDR3 is 16 residues. Germline V gene lookup returns CDR1 MDHEN and CDR2 SYDVKM. The ends were cut back, 3 bases at V and 4 bases at J, with 17 bases in the middle.

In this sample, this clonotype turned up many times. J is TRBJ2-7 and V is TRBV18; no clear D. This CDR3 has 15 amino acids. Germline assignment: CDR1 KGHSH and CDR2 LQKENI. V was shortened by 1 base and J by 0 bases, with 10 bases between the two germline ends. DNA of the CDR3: TGTGCCAGCTCACCACTTCCGCCAGTCTCCTACGAGCAGTACTTC. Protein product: CASSPLPPVSYEQYF.

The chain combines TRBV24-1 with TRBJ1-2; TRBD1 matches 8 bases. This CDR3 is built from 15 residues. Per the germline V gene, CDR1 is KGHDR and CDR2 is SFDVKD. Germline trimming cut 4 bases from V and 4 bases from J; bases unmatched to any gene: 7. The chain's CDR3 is CATSDSTGGVYGYTF. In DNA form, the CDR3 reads TGTGCCACCAGTGACTCTACAGGGGGGGTCTATGGCTACACCTTC.